This T cell receptor (beta chain) was identified in a study of memory CD4+ T cells and cytomegalovirus serostatus (dated by TCRdb to the late 2010s). Concerning the study at large: The cohort included some 35 healthy adults from Belgium, of whom 9 were CMV seropositive and 24 were CMV seronegative. To replicate a published TCR-based CMV serostatus classifier, the study sequenced CD4+ memory TCRbeta repertoires from a Belgian cohort whose cytomegalovirus serostatus was known. What the research found in general, with its limitations: Among the 150 to 200 previously reported CMV-associated TCRbeta sequences, 67 showed up in the CD4+ memory repertoires, with each one found in between one and five individuals. Only CD4+CD45RO+ memory cells were sequenced, unlike the original study, which covered naive and memory CD4+ and CD8+ populations. The original-framework classifier achieved a median bootstrapped AUC of about 0.95 with a 95% CI of 0.76-1.00 on the Belgian cohort. CMV serostatus prediction reached a median bootstrapped AUC of 0.95 with the original framework and about 0.93 with a US-trained random forest. The results were interpreted as suggesting that the CMV-associated TCR signature is largely present in the CD4+ memory repertoire.

Genomic DNA was extracted from sorted cells with the Quick-DNA Microprep Kit. Amplification of TCRbeta DNA was done with the immunoSEQ hsTCRbeta kit, following the protocol from the manufacturer. TCRbeta libraries were sequenced on an Illumina MiSeq instrument. Turning to the authors' computational methods: Following removal of out-of-frame sequences, around 2,300,000 distinct TCRbeta sequences were retained, with an average of approximately 69,000 per individual. Each individual was scored using the number of 150 to 200 previously reported CMV-associated TCRbeta sequences that the individual carried and the total number of productive distinct TCRbeta sequences. A beta-binomial model was reimplemented in Python, and scikit-learn random forests with default parameters were trained on US cohort data. Classifier performance on the Belgian cohort was summarized as median AUC with percentile confidence intervals over 10,000 bootstrap iterations. TCRdb holds this immuneACCESS table with in-frame rearrangements only. Some clones are missing; in checked studies, unresolved V genes explain under half, and the rest has no known cause. That table furnishes V, J and clone size, whereas the DNA furnished D and trimming. A total of about 41,000 clones appear in this sample, 76% of them only once. The top ten hold 5% to 7% of the sample.

A FACSAria II was used to sort memory CD4+ T cells, defined as single viable CD3+CD4+CD8-CD45RO+ cells. To determine CMV serostatus, a Roche Elecsys assay was used that detects serum IgG against CMV pp150, pp28, p38 and p52. Once the samples were thawed, total CD4+ T cells were enriched through positive selection using CD4 magnetic microbeads. The samples came from a different study that was designed specifically to examine the CD4+ T cell memory repertoire. Following standard operating procedures, peripheral blood mononuclear cells were isolated and cryopreserved, while serum was kept at -80 degrees C. The staining relied on CD3-PerCP (BW264/56), CD4-APC (RPA-T4), CD45RO-PE (UCHT1) and CD8-Pacific Orange (3B5) antibodies, and Sytox blue was used to exclude non-viable cells. Comment on this clone: The clone's antigen remains unknown. No quality values exist for individual bases; no much larger clone is one base distant.

The V and J ends are trimmed by 3 bases and 1 base, leaving 1 base between them. The CDR3 covers 11 residues, taking in both the cysteine and the phenylalanine. The kept DNA is CDR3 alone, 33 bases in frame from the first base. The germline V gene provides CDR1 SQVTM and CDR2 ANQGSEA. The sequencing sample was made of memory CD4+ T cells from blood. The source of this sequence is an adult in good health and CMV-seronegative. Recombination linked TRBV29-1 to TRBJ1-3, with the identity of the D gene unclear. The CDR3 protein is CSVESGNTIYF. In nucleotides, the sequence is TGCAGCGTTGAGTCTGGAAACACCATATATTTT.